The next 23 T cell receptor beta chains were all read from a single sample in a study of Ad26.COV2.S vaccination and SARS-CoV-2 variants. Assay: immunoSEQ multiplex PCR; the TCRdb copy retains only in-frame clones and omits some. The table records fewer than 400,000 clones, 75% to 90% of them present only once. Treatment meaning: 15 to 20 received Ad26.COV2.S at low or high dose, single or two shots; several received placebo; per-sample allocation not given. Collection of samples fell on day 63 after the first vaccine or placebo injection. The source was peripheral blood, collected in a trial of Ad26.COV2.S vaccine versus placebo. The receptor set was obtained from a person between 18 and 65 years old who received the Ad26.COV2.S COVID-19 vaccine or a placebo.

Turning to this clone: The same CDR3 also results from other DNA sequences found in this sample. The chain is built from TRBV6-5 and TRBJ1-2; D is unclear. CDR3 length: 14 residues. The V gene's germline CDR1 is MNHEY and CDR2 SVGAGI. Deletions cut 2 bases from V and 0 bases from J, with 7 bases between. CDR3 residues: CASSYKASNYGYTF. The CDR3 DNA reads TGTGCCAGCAGTTACAAGGCCTCTAACTATGGCTACACCTTC.

The rearrangement links TRBV5-1 to TRBJ2-2; 7 nucleotides align to TRBD1. V lost 3 bases to trimming and J lost 4 bases; unmatched junction nucleotides: 15. The CDR3 has 18 amino acids. In germline, CDR1 is SGHRS, CDR2 YFSETQ. The chain's CDR3 is CASSSTPQGDRSTGELFF. DNA for the CDR3: TGCGCCAGCAGCTCGACCCCCCAGGGGGATCGTAGCACCGGGGAGCTGTTTTTT. The whole variable domain, filled in from reference TRBV5-1 and TRBJ2-2, reads KAGVTQTPRYLIKTRGQQVTLSCSPISGHRSVSWYQQTPGQGLQFLFEYFSETQRNKGNFPGRFSGRQFSNSRSEMNVSTLELGDSALYLCASSSTPQGDRSTGELFFGEGSRLTVL.

V gene TRBV2 combines with J gene TRBJ2-2; weak D call: TRBD2 (5 bases). Trimming took 1 base from V and 10 from J, leaving 10 bases between them. Germline CDR1 and CDR2: SNHLY and FYNNEI. The CDR3 has 13 amino acids. CDR3 amino acids: CASSEGRGLELFF. Written as DNA, the CDR3 is TGTGCCAGCAGTGAAGGACGAGGGTTGGAGCTGTTTTTT.

The chain employs TRBV5-4 and TRBJ2-7; no definite D call. This CDR3 has 15 residues. Germline V lookup: CDR1 SGHNT, CDR2 YYREEE (reference sequence). V dropped 1 base and J dropped 6 bases, with 17 bases sitting between them. DNA for the CDR3: TGTGCCAGCAGCTTGCAACAGCCCGCCGGAGCCGAGCAGTACTTC. Translation gives CASSLQQPAGAEQYF.

The chain links TRBV5-6 to TRBJ2-7, with D perhaps assigned TRBD1 or TRBD2 (6 bases each). V lost 1 base and J lost 7, with 21 bases in between. Germline assignment: CDR1 SGHDT and CDR2 YYEEEE. The CDR3 covers 16 residues. This CDR3 reads CASSLKVRGRRGEQYF. DNA for the CDR3: TGTGCCAGCAGCTTGAAAGTCCGGGGACGGAGGGGGGAGCAGTACTTC.

This sequence joins TRBV4-1 and TRBJ2-3; TRBD2 matches at 9 bases. This CDR3 spans 15 amino acids. V shed 7 bases, J shed 3 bases, and the junction held 8 bases outside the gene matches. Germline CDR1 MGHRA, CDR2 YSYEKL. CDR3 bases: TGCGCCAGCACCCTGGGAGCGGGGGGTACAGATACGCAGTATTTT. Residues: CASTLGAGGTDTQYF.

The gene calls are TRBV3-1 (or the pseudogene TRBV3-2) and TRBJ2-7; D gene unclear. Between the trimmed V and J ends, which lost 0 bases and 5 bases, there was a span of 8 bases. Germline V gives CDR1 LGHDT, CDR2 YNNKEL (reference sequence). The CDR3 loop spans 13 amino acids. CDR3 in amino acids: CASSQDFVHEQYF. The CDR3 bases are TGTGCCAGCAGCCAAGATTTTGTCCACGAGCAGTACTTC.

This rearrangement joins TRBV25-1 to TRBJ2-2; possibly TRBD2 for D (5 bases). The germline gives CDR1 MGHDK, CDR2 SYGVNS. V shed 5 bases and J shed 4 bases, with 11 bases lying between them. This CDR3 has 14 residues. CDR3 sequence reads: CASSRGPSTGELFF. DNA for the CDR3: TGTGCCAGCAGTAGAGGGCCGAGCACCGGGGAGCTGTTTTTT.

The chain carries TRBV7-2 and TRBJ2-1; 10 bases are a match to TRBD2. This CDR3 is 17 amino acids long. V lost 0 bases to trimming and J lost 4 bases; unmatched junction nucleotides: 6. Germline assignment: CDR1 SGHTA and CDR2 FQGNSA. The CDR3 coding sequence is TGTGCCAGCAGCTTAGCGCACAGCGGGGGGGATTACAATGAGCAGTTCTTC. Translating gives CASSLAHSGGDYNEQFF.

The chain carries TRBV3-1 (or the pseudogene TRBV3-2) and TRBJ2-5; D is unclear. CDR1 is LGHDT, CDR2 YNNKEL, per germline (reference sequence). There are 12 residues in the CDR3. V was cut by 2 bases and J by 4 bases, with 5 bases left in between. The CDR3 region is CASSQSRETQYF. The CDR3 region has the DNA TGTGCCAGCAGCCAATCTCGAGAGACCCAGTACTTC.

This rearrangement joins TRBV5-5 to TRBJ1-2; the match to TRBD1 covers 12 bases. The germline CDR1 and CDR2 sequences are SGHKS and YYEKEE (reference sequence). This CDR3 is 16 amino acids long. With V trimmed by 0 bases and J by 5 bases, 5 bases remained unmatched. As DNA, the CDR3 is TGTGCCAGCAGCTTGGCCCCGGGACAGGGGGCATATGGCTACACCTTC. Translation: CASSLAPGQGAYGYTF.

The chain recombines TRBV5-1 with TRBJ1-1; no definite D call. The V gene lost 7 bases and the J gene lost 1 base, with 11 bases spanning the gap. This CDR3 comprises 13 residues. The germline V gene has CDR1 SGHRS and CDR2 YFSETQ. As DNA, the CDR3 is TGCGCCAGCTCATCCGGAGCGAACACTGAAGCTTTCTTT. Protein: CASSSGANTEAFF. The whole variable domain, remainder taken from reference TRBV5-1 and TRBJ1-1, is KAGVTQTPRYLIKTRGQQVTLSCSPISGHRSVSWYQQTPGQGLQFLFEYFSETQRNKGNFPGRFSGRQFSNSRSEMNVSTLELGDSALYLCASSSGANTEAFFGQGTRLTVV.

The J gene is TRBJ1-5, the V gene TRBV5-1, with 8 nucleotides matching TRBD1. This CDR3 region has 15 residues. The trim removed 0 bases at V and 3 bases at J, leaving 2 bases unmatched. Germline CDR1 and CDR2: SGHRS and YFSETQ. CDR3 in amino acids: CASSLDRGFNQPQHF. The CDR3 DNA reads TGCGCCAGCAGCTTGGACAGGGGGTTCAATCAGCCCCAGCATTTT.

This chain joins TRBV6-5 and TRBJ1-1; D perhaps matches TRBD1 (6 bases). The CDR3 extends over 13 amino acids. With 11 bases removed from V and 0 bases from J, the gap between germline ends came to 13 bases. The germline V gene encodes CDR1 MNHEY and CDR2 SVGAGI. The CDR3 DNA follows: TGTGCCGGTAGGGGGGGCCTGAACACTGAAGCTTTCTTT. Protein: CAGRGGLNTEAFF.

The V gene is TRBV9, the J gene TRBJ2-1, with D hard to call. CDR1 and CDR2 (germline): SGDLS, YYNGEE. CDR3 size: 12 residues. Trimming stripped 2 bases from V and 5 bases from J, with 5 bases between. In DNA, the CDR3 is TGTGCCAGCAGCGTCGACAACAATGAGCAGTTCTTC. It yields the protein CASSVDNNEQFF.

In this sample, this clone turned up once. The chain combines TRBV5-1 with TRBJ2-7; TRBD1 aligns across 8 bases. This CDR3 comprises 14 residues. V shed 4 bases, J shed 4 bases, and the junction held 7 bases outside the gene matches. The germline V gene has CDR1 SGHRS and CDR2 YFSETQ. CDR3 in amino acids: CASSNSGGFYEQYF. In DNA, the CDR3 is TGCGCCAGCAGCAATTCAGGGGGCTTTTACGAGCAGTACTTC.

The V gene is TRBV11-2, the J gene TRBJ2-7; 10 nucleotides line up with TRBD1. With V trimmed by 0 bases and J by 3 bases, 8 bases remained unmatched. The CDR3 contains 17 residues. The germline CDR1 and CDR2 sequences are SGHAT and FQNNGV. In nucleotides, the CDR3 is TGTGCCAGCAGCTTAGATATCGACAGGGGGCTTATCTACGAGCAGTACTTC. It codes for CASSLDIDRGLIYEQYF.

With regard to this clone: A junction end diverges from the germline sequence, so it may reflect a read error. The chain uses TRBV5-1 and TRBJ2-1, with unresolved D. Germline V CDR1 and CDR2: SGHRS, YFSETQ. The CDR3 is 15 amino acids. CDR3: CASSDNRPSDNEQFF. The CDR3 bases are TGCGCCAGCAGCGACAATCGACCCTCCGACAATGAGCAGTTCTTC.

This chain joins TRBV19 and TRBJ1-1, with D perhaps TRBD1 (5 bases). The germline gives CDR1 LNHDA, CDR2 SQIVND (reference sequence). V dropped 7 bases and J dropped 1 base, with 13 bases sitting between them. The CDR3 totals 14 residues. The CDR3 sequence is CASTPEGPNTEAFF. CDR3 bases: TGTGCCAGTACTCCGGAGGGACCGAACACTGAAGCTTTCTTT.

This chain joins TRBV19 and TRBJ2-5; perhaps TRBD2 as D (5 bases). Between the trimmed V and J ends, which lost 5 bases and 2 bases, there was a span of 21 bases. Germline V CDR1 and CDR2: LNHDA, SQIVND (reference sequence). CDR3 length equals 17 residues. The CDR3 protein is CASSSGTRPSRQETQYF. In nucleotides, the CDR3 is TGTGCCAGTAGTTCGGGTACTAGACCCTCCCGACAAGAGACCCAGTACTTC.

This chain links TRBV5-1 with TRBJ1-1, with D possibly being TRBD1 (5 bases). The germline gives CDR1 SGHRS, CDR2 YFSETQ. The CDR3 extends over 16 amino acids. Trimming took off 0 bases at V and 3 bases at J, with 15 bases between the two ends. CDR3 in DNA: TGCGCCAGCAGCTTGGCGGTTTTGGGGGAGTACACTGAAGCTTTCTTT. It encodes CASSLAVLGEYTEAFF.

Notes on this clone: One end of the junction is discordant with germline, which a read error may explain. This chain uses TRBV5-1 with TRBJ2-3; D is ambiguous. This CDR3 has 14 residues. Germline V lookup: CDR1 SGHRS, CDR2 YFSETQ. For the CDR3, the DNA is TGCGCCAGCAGCTTTCTAGAGAGCAGAGATACGCAGTATTTT. Protein sequence: CASSFLESRDTQYF.

The chain couples TRBV7-9 to TRBJ1-2; D ambiguous. Trimming took 3 bases from V and 2 from J, leaving 10 bases between them. The CDR3 has 14 amino acids. Germline CDR1 and CDR2: SEHNR and FQNEAQ (reference sequence). The DNA of the CDR3 is TGTGCCAGCAGCTTGGCACTTCCAAACTATGGCTACACCTTC. This translates into CASSLALPNYGYTF.